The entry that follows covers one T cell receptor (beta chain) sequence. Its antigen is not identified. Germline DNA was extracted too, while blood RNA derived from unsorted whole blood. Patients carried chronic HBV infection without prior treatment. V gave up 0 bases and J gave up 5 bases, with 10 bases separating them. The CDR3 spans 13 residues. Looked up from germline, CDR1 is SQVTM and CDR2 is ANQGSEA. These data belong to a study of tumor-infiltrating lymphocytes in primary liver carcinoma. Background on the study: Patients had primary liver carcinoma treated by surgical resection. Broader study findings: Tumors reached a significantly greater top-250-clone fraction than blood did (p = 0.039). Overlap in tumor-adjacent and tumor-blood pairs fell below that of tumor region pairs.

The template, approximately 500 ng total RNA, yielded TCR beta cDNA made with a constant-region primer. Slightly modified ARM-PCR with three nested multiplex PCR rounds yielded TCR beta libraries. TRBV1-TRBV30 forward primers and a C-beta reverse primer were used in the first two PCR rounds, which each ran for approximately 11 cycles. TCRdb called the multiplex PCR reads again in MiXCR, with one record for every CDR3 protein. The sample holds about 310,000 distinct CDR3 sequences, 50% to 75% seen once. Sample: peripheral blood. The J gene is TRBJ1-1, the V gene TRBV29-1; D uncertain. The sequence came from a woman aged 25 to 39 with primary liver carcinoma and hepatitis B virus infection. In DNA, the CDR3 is TGCAGCGTTGAAGACTACACGCATACTGAAGCTTTCTTT. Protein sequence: CSVEDYTHTEAFF.